This is a list of T cell receptor beta chains from one sample in a study of blood T cell repertoires in COVID-19. Profiled with immunoSEQ multiplex PCR; TCRdb holds only in-frame clones, not every one. The table lists some 200,000 clones, 65% to 85% of them singletons. The source material was peripheral blood. These receptors were obtained from a woman in her twenties or thirties who had recovered from COVID-19. Each CDR3 is given with its conserved first and last residue. D genes are given only for firm matches. Rows may omit the clone size; those that give it use once, few, many or a size class.

>TRBJ1-4|TRBV27|NA|NA
TGTGCCAGCAGTTTATCCTGGGCAGCAACTAATGAAAAACTGTTTTTT
CASSLSWAATNEKLFF
>TRBJ2-1|TRBV11-2|NA|TRBD2
TGTGCCAGCAGCTTAATGGCGGGAGTTGTCTACAATGAGCAGTTCTTC
CASSLMAGVVYNEQFF
>TRBJ1-2|TRBV18|once|TRBD1
TGTGCCAGCTCACCACCAGGACAGGGGGCGTATGGCTACACCTTC
CASSPPGQGAYGYTF
>TRBJ1-2|TRBV20-1|once|TRBD1
TGCAGTGCTAGTGCCCCTTTGACAGGGACCGGCTACACCTTC
CSASAPLTGTGYTF
>TRBJ2-7|TRBV6-5|NA|NA
TGTGCCAGCAGGTGGACAGCTACCTCCTACGAGCAGTACTTC
CASRWTATSYEQYF
>TRBJ2-3|TRBV5-5|NA|TRBD1
TGTGCCAGCAGCTTGTGGGGACAGGGGCTTCGTGATGTCACAGATACGCAGTATTTT
CASSLWGQGLRDVTDTQYF
>TRBJ1-6|TRBV5-1|NA|NA
TGCGCCAGCAGTTCGACCAACCCAGGGGATTCACCCCTCCACTTT
CASSSTNPGDSPLHF
>TRBJ1-2|TRBV3-1/TRBV3-2|NA|TRBD1
TGTGCCAGCAGCCTTACCGGGACAGCCTATGGCTACACCTTC
CASSLTGTAYGYTF
>TRBJ1-1|TRBV2|few|NA
TGTGCCAGCAGTGAACAGAACACTGAAGCTTTCTTT
CASSEQNTEAFF
>TRBJ2-1|TRBV5-8|NA|TRBD1
TGTGCCAGCAGCCGGGGGACAGGATCAGGGAATGAGCAGTTCTTC
CASSRGTGSGNEQFF
>TRBJ2-7|TRBV30|NA|TRBD2
TGTGCCTGGGGCGGGAGTGTCTACGAGCAGTACTTC
CAWGGSVYEQYF
>TRBJ2-7|TRBV29-1|NA|TRBD2
TGCAGCGTTGAAAGAAGTCAGGGGGTGAGGGCTAGCGGGATGGTCTACGAGCAGTACTTC
CSVERSQGVRASGMVYEQYF
>TRBJ1-2|TRBV2|NA|NA
TGTGCCAGCTCCGGAGGCTATGCTAACTATGGCTACACCTTC
CASSGGYANYGYTF
>TRBJ1-2|TRBV2|few|NA
TGTGCCAGCAGTGAATGGGCAGGGGATGGCTACACCTTC
CASSEWAGDGYTF
>TRBJ1-5|TRBV30|once|NA
TGTGCCTGGAGGGCAGGGGATCAGCCCCAGCATTTT
CAWRAGDQPQHF
>TRBJ1-1|TRBV7-9|NA|NA
TGTGCCAGCAGCATTACAGCTGAAGCTTTCTTT
CASSITAEAFF
>TRBJ1-1|TRBV24-1|NA|NA
TGTGCCACCAGTGATTTGGACAGTGAAGCTTTCTTT
CATSDLDSEAFF
>TRBJ2-7|TRBV19|NA|TRBD1
TGTGCCAGTAGTGGACAGGGTAGCTCCTACGAGCAGTACTTC
CASSGQGSSYEQYF